This T cell receptor beta chain comes out of a study of vaccination effects on CD4 cells after COVID-19. Study background: Post-vaccine sample collection fell at a median of 72 days after the second dose.

Concerning this clone: The antigen remains undetermined.

Cultured cells yielded isolated CD4+ T cells after 10 days. Two doses of either BNT162b2 or mRNA-1273 were given to each participant. Fresh IL-2-containing medium replaced half the medium on days 3 and 7. Profiling relied on immunoSEQ multiplex PCR, and the TCRdb table lists in-frame clones only, not all of them. This table has about 66,000 clones, 74% appearing once. Study-level results: Convalescent patients were scarce, and early post-infection timepoints were absent.

Sequences were derived from CD4+ T cells from PBMCs cultured without peptide, sampled after COVID-19 vaccination. This clonotype was obtained from a human donor who received a COVID-19 vaccine.

CDR3 DNA: TGTGCCAGCAGCTTAGACGGAGCCTATGGCTACACCTTC. Its translation is CASSLDGAYGYTF. J is TRBJ1-2 and V is TRBV7-2; D unclear. The germline gives CDR1 SGHTA, CDR2 FQGNSA. Trimming stripped 1 base from V and 4 bases from J, with 7 bases between. The CDR3 is 13 amino acids.